These 2 T cell receptor beta chains share one sample of origin, sequenced in a study of blood T cell repertoires in COVID-19. Using immunoSEQ multiplex PCR, the repertoire was profiled, and TCRdb retains in-frame clones only, with some absent. The sample has some 69,000 clones, around 90% seen once; the top ten hold 0.52%. Sequencing was done on a sample of peripheral blood. All receptors come from a man aged 45-65 years with COVID-19, enrolled during active disease.

The chain combines TRBV30 with TRBJ2-7; a possible D gene is TRBD1 (6 bases). Per germline, CDR1 GTSNPN and CDR2 SVGIG (reference sequence). The CDR3 length is 14 residues. Trimming cost V 0 bases and J 7 bases, with 16 bases left between them. CDR3 protein: CAWSVIGGSGEQYF. The CDR3 bases are TGTGCCTGGAGTGTAATAGGGGGATCCGGTGAGCAGTACTTC.

The chain joins TRBV15 to TRBJ1-4, with TRBD1 identical over 10 bases. This CDR3 has 17 residues. J gave up 5 bases and V 0 bases, and 6 bases lay outside the gene matches. Germline assignment: CDR1 LNHNV and CDR2 YYDKDF (reference sequence). The CDR3 nucleotides read TGTGCCACCAGCAGAGATCTTCCGGGACAGGGGAATGAAAAACTGTTTTTT. Encoded protein: CATSRDLPGQGNEKLFF.